These 12 T cell receptor beta chains share one sample of origin, sequenced in a study of preoperative IRX-2 immunotherapy in early breast cancer. Treatment in this sample: preoperative locoregional IRX-2 cytokine immunotherapy. The assay was immunoSEQ multiplex PCR, and TCRdb's table has in-frame clones only and misses some. The table shows 30,000 to 35,000 clones, with about 95% occurring only once. The sample was collected from a patient treated with IRX-2 immunotherapy. The receptors originated from a human donor with breast cancer.

The chain carries TRBV19 and TRBJ2-3; 10 bases match TRBD2. Germline loops: CDR1 LNHDA, CDR2 SQIVND (reference sequence). The J segment lost 2 bases and the V segment lost 4 bases, leaving 6 bases of the junction unmatched. CDR3 length equals 16 residues. DNA for the CDR3: TGTGCCAGTAGTAGGGGACTAGCGCCCTACACAGATACGCAGTATTTT. Residues: CASSRGLAPYTDTQYF.

The chain is built from TRBV6-1 and TRBJ1-5; D is uncertain. This CDR3 spans 15 amino acids. Germline V gene data show CDR1 as MNHNS and CDR2 as SASEGT. V lost 5 bases to trimming and J lost 2 bases, with 13 bases between them. The CDR3, as DNA: TGTGCCAGCAGTCTACCGGGAATAGGCAATCAGCCCCAGCATTTT. This sequence encodes CASSLPGIGNQPQHF.

The J gene is TRBJ2-2, the V gene TRBV19; 11 positions match TRBD2. J gave up 1 base and V 5 bases, and 3 bases lay outside the gene matches. Germline loops: CDR1 LNHDA, CDR2 SQIVND (reference sequence). The CDR3 has 16 residues. The CDR3 spells CASSHGLAGNTGELFF. The CDR3 DNA sequence: TGTGCCAGTAGTCACGGACTAGCGGGGAACACCGGGGAGCTGTTTTTT.

J is TRBJ2-5 and V is TRBV4-2, with D maybe TRBD2 (5 bases). V dropped 0 bases and J dropped 7 bases, with 12 bases sitting between them. The CDR3 has 14 amino acids. Germline V gene sequence: CDR1 LGHNA, CDR2 YNFKEQ. CDR3 loop: CASSQDVFRGTQYF. The CDR3, as DNA: TGTGCCAGCAGCCAAGATGTCTTCCGGGGGACCCAGTACTTC.

The chain has TRBV28 and TRBJ1-1; 10 positions agree with TRBD1. Trimming cost V 4 bases and J 4 bases; bases outside gene matches: 6. Germline lookup yields CDR1 MDHEN and CDR2 SYDVKM. This CDR3 has 15 residues. The CDR3 DNA reads TGTGCCAGCAGTTCCGACAGGGGGCGCGGCACTGAAGCTTTCTTT. The encoded protein is CASSSDRGRGTEAFF.

The chain combines TRBV19 with TRBJ2-5, with 7 positions matching TRBD2. This CDR3 is built from 16 residues. Germline loops: CDR1 LNHDA, CDR2 SQIVND (reference sequence). V shed 4 bases and J 5 bases; nucleotides not matched to a gene: 13. Written as DNA, the CDR3 is TGTGCCAGTAGTAAGGGTAGACTAGCCGATCGGGAGACCCAGTACTTC. Translating it yields CASSKGRLADRETQYF.

This clone appeared a few times. Other nucleotide sequences in the sample specify the same CDR3. The rearrangement joins TRBV7-9 to TRBJ2-3, with TRBD2 matching over 9 bases. Losses at the gene ends were 3 bases for V and 3 bases for J; bases not matched to a gene: 4. This CDR3 spans 15 amino acids. Germline lookup yields CDR1 SEHNR and CDR2 FQNEAQ (reference sequence). CDR3 bases: TGTGCCAGCAGCTTGGCTAGCGGGGATACAGATACGCAGTATTTT. It is translated as CASSLASGDTDTQYF.

CDR3 region: CASSRPGPPANYGYTF. The CDR3 region has the DNA TGCGCCAGCAGCCGACCGGGACCGCCAGCTAACTATGGCTACACCTTC. The chain carries TRBV4-1 and TRBJ1-2; weak D call: TRBD1 (5 bases). V was clipped by 4 bases and J by 0 bases, with 15 bases between them. This CDR3 is 16 amino acids long. Germline V gives CDR1 MGHRA, CDR2 YSYEKL.

The chain joins TRBV6-5 to TRBJ1-6; maybe TRBD1 (6 bases). Germline CDR1 reads MNHEY; CDR2 reads SVGAGI. Trimming took 5 bases from V and 6 from J, leaving 14 bases between them. CDR3 size: 15 residues. CDR3 residues: CASSLTGKSNSPLHF. The CDR3 nucleotides read TGTGCCAGCAGTCTAACAGGGAAAAGTAATTCACCCCTCCACTTT.

V and J are TRBV19 and TRBJ2-3, with D perhaps matching TRBD1 (5 bases). The V end was cut by 6 bases, the J end by 6 bases, with 10 bases between. The germline CDR1 and CDR2 sequences are LNHDA and SQIVND (reference sequence). The CDR3 length is 12 residues. CDR3 DNA: TGTGCCAGTAGCAATTACAGGGATACGCAGTATTTT. Protein sequence: CASSNYRDTQYF.

The V call is TRBV4-1, the J call TRBJ1-5; TRBD1 matches 9 bases. CDR1 is MGHRA and CDR2 is YSYEKL in the germline V gene. CDR3 length equals 17 residues. The V gene end was trimmed by 1 base and the J gene end by 2 bases; junction bases not matched to a gene: 6. CDR3 in amino acids: CASSQAGTGNGNQPQHF. CDR3 bases: TGCGCCAGCAGCCAAGCCGGGACAGGGAACGGCAATCAGCCCCAGCATTTT.

V and J are TRBV6-1 and TRBJ1-1; D is unclear. With 3 bases removed from V and 4 bases from J, the gap between germline ends came to 12 bases. Germline V gene sequence: CDR1 MNHNS, CDR2 SASEGT. CDR3 length equals 14 residues. CDR3 protein: CASSDLGLLTEAFF. As DNA, the CDR3 is TGTGCCAGCAGTGACTTAGGACTGCTCACTGAAGCTTTCTTT.